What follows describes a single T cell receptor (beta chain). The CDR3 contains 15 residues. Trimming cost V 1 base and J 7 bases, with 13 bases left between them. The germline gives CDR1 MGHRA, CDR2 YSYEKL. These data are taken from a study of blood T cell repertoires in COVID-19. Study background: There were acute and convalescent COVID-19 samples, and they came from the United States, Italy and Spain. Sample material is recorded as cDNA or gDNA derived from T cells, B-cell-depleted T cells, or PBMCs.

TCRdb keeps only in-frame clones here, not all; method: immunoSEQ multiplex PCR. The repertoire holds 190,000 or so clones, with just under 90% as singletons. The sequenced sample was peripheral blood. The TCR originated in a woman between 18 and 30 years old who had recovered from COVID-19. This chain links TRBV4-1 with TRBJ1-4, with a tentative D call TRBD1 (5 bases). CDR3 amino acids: CASSQVAGLSEKLFF. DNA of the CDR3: TGCGCCAGCAGCCAAGTTGCGGGGCTCAGTGAAAAACTGTTTTTT.